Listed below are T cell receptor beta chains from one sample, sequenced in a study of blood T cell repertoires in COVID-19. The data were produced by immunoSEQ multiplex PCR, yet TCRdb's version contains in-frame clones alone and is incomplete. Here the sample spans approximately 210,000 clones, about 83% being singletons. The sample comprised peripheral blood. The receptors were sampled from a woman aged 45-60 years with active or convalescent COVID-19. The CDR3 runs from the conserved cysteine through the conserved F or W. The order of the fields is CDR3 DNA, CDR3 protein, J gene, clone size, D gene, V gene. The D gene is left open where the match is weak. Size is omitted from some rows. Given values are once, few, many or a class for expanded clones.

CDR3nt: TGTGCCAGCTCACCACCGGACTCTCGAGCCGGGACCGGGGAGCTGTTTTTT
CDR3aa: CASSPPDSRAGTGELFF
j_gene: TRBJ2-2
abundance: NA
d_gene: NA
v_gene: TRBV18

CDR3nt: TGTGCCTGGAGTAGGGAGGGGAATCAGCCCCAGCATTTT
CDR3aa: CAWSREGNQPQHF
j_gene: TRBJ1-5
abundance: once
d_gene: NA
v_gene: TRBV30

CDR3nt: TGTGCCAGCAATCAGAAGGGAGCCTATGGCTACACCTTC
CDR3aa: CASNQKGAYGYTF
j_gene: TRBJ1-2
abundance: few
d_gene: NA
v_gene: TRBV6-5

CDR3nt: TGCGCCAGCAGCTTTGACAGGTGGGAGTCACCCCTCCACTTT
CDR3aa: CASSFDRWESPLHF
j_gene: TRBJ1-6
abundance: NA
d_gene: NA
v_gene: TRBV5-1

CDR3nt: TGCAGCGTGGGACAGGGGGGCGGGGAGCTGTTTTTT
CDR3aa: CSVGQGGGELFF
j_gene: TRBJ2-2
abundance: NA
d_gene: TRBD1
v_gene: TRBV29-1

CDR3nt: TGTGCCATCAGTAGATCAGGGGACGGGAACACTGAAGCTTTCTTT
CDR3aa: CAISRSGDGNTEAFF
j_gene: TRBJ1-1
abundance: NA
d_gene: NA
v_gene: TRBV10-3

CDR3nt: TGCGCCAGCAGCTGGGACAGAGCCTATGGCTACACCTTC
CDR3aa: CASSWDRAYGYTF
j_gene: TRBJ1-2
abundance: few
d_gene: TRBD1
v_gene: TRBV4-1

CDR3nt: TGTGCCAGCACCTCGTCGGGGGGAGGGACTAGCAGCGAGCAGTACTTC
CDR3aa: CASTSSGGGTSSEQYF
j_gene: TRBJ2-7
abundance: once
d_gene: TRBD2
v_gene: TRBV11-2

CDR3nt: TGCGCCAGCAGCTGGGGGACTAGCGGGAGATACGAGCAGTACTTC
CDR3aa: CASSWGTSGRYEQYF
j_gene: TRBJ2-7
abundance: NA
d_gene: TRBD2
v_gene: TRBV5-1

CDR3nt: TGTGCCAGCAGCTCCTACCCGGGACTAGCGGGGGTAGAGACCCAGTACTTC
CDR3aa: CASSSYPGLAGVETQYF
j_gene: TRBJ2-5
abundance: NA
d_gene: TRBD2
v_gene: TRBV7-6

CDR3nt: TGTGCCCGCAGCGGGACCACAGATACGCAGTATTTT
CDR3aa: CARSGTTDTQYF
j_gene: TRBJ2-3
abundance: NA
d_gene: TRBD2
v_gene: TRBV30

CDR3nt: TGCGCCAGCAGCCAAGACCTTGGAGAGATCGGGAATCAGCCCCAGCATTTT
CDR3aa: CASSQDLGEIGNQPQHF
j_gene: TRBJ1-5
abundance: NA
d_gene: NA
v_gene: TRBV4-1